The 32 T cell receptor beta chains reported below all come from one sample, sequenced in a study of cytomegalovirus exposure and HLA in healthy donors. Amplification used 60 Vbeta primers and 13 Jbeta primers. Repertoires were generated with immunoSEQ multiplex PCR, while TCRdb's copy carries only in-frame clones and drops some. The repertoire holds approximately 160,000 clones, with 68% as singletons. Source material: PBMCs. These receptor sequences come from a woman younger than 35 in good health and CMV-seropositive.

The chain is built from TRBV5-1 and TRBJ1-2; 7 nucleotides agree with TRBD1. The CDR3 loop spans 14 amino acids. Per germline, CDR1 SGHRS and CDR2 YFSETQ. The V gene end was trimmed by 0 bases and the J gene end by 5 bases; junction bases not matched to a gene: 4. The CDR3 loop reads CASSLEGAIYGYTF. For the CDR3, the DNA is TGCGCCAGCAGCTTGGAGGGGGCGATTTATGGCTACACCTTC.

V and J are TRBV7-3 and TRBJ1-6; 7 nucleotides match TRBD1. Trimming removed 3 bases from V and 8 bases from J; junction bases left unmatched: 4. This CDR3 contains 14 residues. Germline V gene lookup returns CDR1 SGHTA and CDR2 FQGTGA. The CDR3 loop reads CASSLQGEDSPLHF. CDR3 sequence (DNA): TGTGCCAGCAGCTTGCAGGGGGAAGATTCACCCCTCCACTTT.

CDR3: CASSQVSREHQPQHF. Written as DNA, the CDR3 is TGTGCCAGCAGCCAAGTCTCCAGGGAACATCAGCCCCAGCATTTT. This chain connects TRBV4-2 to TRBJ1-5; a weak D match, TRBD1 (5 bases). The ends were cut back, 1 base at V and 5 bases at J, with 12 bases in the middle. This CDR3 region has 15 residues. Germline V gene sequence: CDR1 LGHNA, CDR2 YNFKEQ.

The V gene is TRBV10-3, the J gene TRBJ1-5; D is unclear. V was clipped by 1 base and J by 2 bases, with 9 bases between them. The CDR3 is 15 residues long. Per germline, CDR1 ENHRY and CDR2 SYGVKD. The CDR3 here is CAISEWAGGNQPQHF. The DNA of the CDR3 is TGTGCCATCAGTGAGTGGGCCGGGGGCAATCAGCCCCAGCATTTT.

The chain is built from TRBV15 and TRBJ2-6, with D possibly TRBD2 on 5 matching bases. The V gene's germline CDR1 is LNHNV and CDR2 YYDKDF (reference sequence). The CDR3 has 19 residues. Between the trimmed V and J ends, which lost 0 bases and 1 base, there was a span of 16 bases. CDR3: CATSRESPDWRSGANVLTF. Here the CDR3 DNA reads TGTGCCACCAGCAGAGAGTCCCCCGACTGGAGGTCTGGGGCCAACGTCCTGACTTTC.

The chain's CDR3 is CASSLGQASSYEQYF. The CDR3 DNA reads TGTGCCAGCAGCTTAGGACAGGCTAGCTCCTACGAGCAGTACTTC. The chain couples TRBV7-6 to TRBJ2-7, with a tentative D call TRBD1 (6 bases). V was cut by 1 base and J by 0 bases, with 10 bases left in between. Looked up from germline, CDR1 is SGHVS and CDR2 is FNYEAQ. The CDR3 consists of 15 residues.

This clone was detected only once. This chain joins TRBV7-9 and TRBJ2-7, with 10 bases matching TRBD1. V shed 3 bases, J shed 5 bases, and the junction held 7 bases outside the gene matches. Germline V gene data show CDR1 as SEHNR and CDR2 as FQNEAQ (reference sequence). This CDR3 has 15 residues. This CDR3 is CASSFSGQGSHEQYF. CDR3 in DNA: TGTGCCAGCAGCTTTTCGGGACAGGGGTCCCACGAGCAGTACTTC.

The chain couples TRBV11-2 to TRBJ2-2, with a weak D call TRBD1 (6 bases). This CDR3 has 16 amino acids. V lost 2 bases to trimming and J lost 4 bases, with 14 bases between them. CDR1 is SGHAT and CDR2 is FQNNGV in the germline V gene. In nucleotides, the CDR3 is TGTGCCAGCAGCTTATCCAGGAACAGGGCCACCGGGGAGCTGTTTTTT. Amino acids: CASSLSRNRATGELFF.

The chain employs TRBV6-1 and TRBJ2-3; 11 bases align to TRBD2. V shed 6 bases and J 1 base; nucleotides not matched to a gene: 3. Germline V gene lookup returns CDR1 MNHNS and CDR2 SASEGT. The CDR3 length is 15 residues. CDR3 nucleotides: TGTGCCAGCAGACTAGCGGGGGCCCGCACAGATACGCAGTATTTT. This translates into CASRLAGARTDTQYF.

CDR3 loop: CASSDIGPYNEQFF. CDR3 bases: TGTGCCAGCAGTGACATTGGGCCCTACAATGAGCAGTTCTTC. This chain joins TRBV25-1 and TRBJ2-1; D not resolved. The CDR3 has 14 amino acids. Germline V gene lookup returns CDR1 MGHDK and CDR2 SYGVNS. V dropped 3 bases and J dropped 2 bases, with 8 bases sitting between them.

This clone came up a few times. This chain connects TRBV5-1 to TRBJ2-2, with 7 nucleotides matching TRBD1. The CDR3 totals 16 residues. Trimming removed 0 bases from V and 4 bases from J; junction bases left unmatched: 6. Germline V gene sequence: CDR1 SGHRS, CDR2 YFSETQ. The CDR3 reads CASSLGDRVITGELFF. CDR3 DNA: TGCGCCAGCAGCTTGGGCGACAGGGTAATCACCGGGGAGCTGTTTTTT.

The chain has TRBV20-1 and TRBJ1-2; D gene ambiguous. This CDR3 has 10 residues. Germline V gene sequence: CDR1 DFQATT, CDR2 SNEGSKA (reference sequence). V lost 6 bases and J 5 bases, leaving 7 bases between the germline ends. The DNA of the CDR3 is TGCAGTGCCCAGACTTATGGCTACACCTTC. Translated: CSAQTYGYTF.

The gene calls are TRBV19 and TRBJ2-1, with 9 nucleotides matching TRBD2. The V gene end was trimmed by 4 bases and the J gene end by 7 bases; junction bases not matched to a gene: 8. Per the germline V gene, CDR1 is LNHDA and CDR2 is SQIVND (reference sequence). This CDR3 comprises 15 residues. CDR3 bases: TGTGCCAGTAGTAAGGTCGCGGGGGGGAGAAATGAGCAGTTCTTC. Translation gives CASSKVAGGRNEQFF.

This chain joins TRBV2 and TRBJ1-1; 8 positions match TRBD1. CDR3 length equals 14 residues. Germline CDR1 reads SNHLY; CDR2 reads FYNNEI. Losses at the gene ends were 6 bases for V and 8 bases for J; bases not matched to a gene: 11. CDR3 protein: CASSLMTGAGEAFF. CDR3 bases: TGTGCCAGCAGCCTCATGACAGGGGCGGGGGAAGCTTTCTTT.

CDR3 protein: CASSQPTRGYEQYF. CDR3 DNA sequence: TGCGCCAGCAGCCAACCGACTAGGGGCTACGAGCAGTACTTC. The chain is built from TRBV4-1 and TRBJ2-7; possible D gene TRBD2, 6 bases. Germline CDR1 is MGHRA and CDR2 is YSYEKL. V was pared by 2 bases and J by 3 bases, with 11 bases between. The CDR3 has 14 amino acids.

This clone was observed a few times. The V call is TRBV27, the J call TRBJ2-7; D is perhaps TRBD2 (6 bases). Looked up from germline, CDR1 is MNHEY and CDR2 is SMNVEV (reference sequence). The CDR3 runs 14 residues. Trimming shortened V by 3 bases and J by 1 base, and 10 bases separated the two germline ends. The chain's CDR3 is CASSLGDLSYEQYF. The DNA for the CDR3 is TGTGCCAGCAGTTTGGGGGACTTATCCTACGAGCAGTACTTC.

The chain couples TRBV5-4 to TRBJ1-3; D is unresolved. Trimming stripped 2 bases from V and 3 bases from J, with 6 bases between. The CDR3 is made up of 13 amino acids. Germline CDR1 reads SGHNT; CDR2 reads YYREEE (reference sequence). The CDR3 DNA reads as TGTGCCAGCAGCTTTAGTGGTGGAAACACCATATATTTT. Its translation is CASSFSGGNTIYF.

This clone was recorded once. The rearrangement joins TRBV9 to TRBJ2-5, with D possibly matching TRBD1 (6 bases). CDR3 length: 13 amino acids. Germline CDR1 reads SGDLS; CDR2 reads YYNGEE. The germline V and J ends were trimmed by 4 bases and 4 bases, with 11 bases remaining between them. The CDR3 sequence: CASSRGLGETQYF. The CDR3 bases are TGTGCCAGCAGCAGGGGGTTGGGAGAGACCCAGTACTTC.

The chain has TRBV7-9 and TRBJ1-5; no definite D call. CDR1 SEHNR and CDR2 FQNEAQ come from the germline V gene (reference sequence). V lost 1 base to trimming and J lost 0 bases, with 10 bases between them. The CDR3 length is 16 residues. CDR3 nucleotides: TGTGCCAGCAGCTTAGGGGAGATTAATAGCAATCAGCCCCAGCATTTT. Translation: CASSLGEINSNQPQHF.

The V gene is TRBV2, the J gene TRBJ1-5; the D gene is possibly TRBD1 (5 bases). CDR1 is SNHLY, CDR2 FYNNEI, per germline. V was cut by 6 bases and J by 7 bases, with 16 bases left in between. This CDR3 comprises 14 residues. The CDR3 sequence: CASSADSLEQPQHF. DNA of the CDR3: TGTGCCAGCAGCGCTGACAGTTTAGAACAGCCCCAGCATTTT.

The V gene is TRBV6-1, the J gene TRBJ2-2, with D perhaps TRBD2 (5 bases). This CDR3 is 14 amino acids long. Germline lookup yields CDR1 MNHNS and CDR2 SASEGT. Trimming stripped 6 bases from V and 2 bases from J, with 10 bases between. CDR3 protein: CASSWTYNTGELFF. The CDR3 DNA sequence: TGTGCCAGCAGCTGGACTTATAACACCGGGGAGCTGTTTTTT.

The CDR3 bases are TGCGCCAGCAGCTTGTACCTAGCGGGGAACACCGGGGAGCTGTTTTTT. Its protein product is CASSLYLAGNTGELFF. V usage is TRBV5-1 and J usage is TRBJ2-2, with 8 positions matching TRBD2. There are 16 residues in the CDR3. V was pared by 1 base and J by 1 base, with 3 bases of the junction left unmatched. In germline, CDR1 is SGHRS, CDR2 YFSETQ.

The gene calls are TRBV27 and TRBJ1-6; possible D gene TRBD1, 5 bases. CDR3 length: 12 residues. Per germline, CDR1 MNHEY and CDR2 SMNVEV (reference sequence). The V gene lost 6 bases and the J gene lost 10 bases, with 10 bases spanning the gap. Here the CDR3 DNA reads TGTGCCAGCAGGCTACAGGAATCACCCCTCCACTTT. It codes for CASRLQESPLHF.

The rearrangement joins TRBV18 to TRBJ2-1, with D possibly TRBD2 on 6 matching bases. The germline CDR1 and CDR2 sequences are KGHSH and LQKENI. V lost 6 bases and J lost 7, with 10 bases in between. This CDR3 is 12 amino acids long. CDR3 loop: CASSYGGNEQFF. For the CDR3, the DNA is TGTGCCAGCTCCTATGGGGGGAATGAGCAGTTCTTC.

The CDR3 DNA reads TGTGCCAGCAGTTTACCACCCGAGGATGAGCAGTTCTTC. It translates to CASSLPPEDEQFF. The rearrangement links TRBV28 to TRBJ2-1; D remains ambiguous. V gave up 2 bases and J gave up 8 bases, with 10 bases separating them. CDR3 length: 13 residues. Germline V gives CDR1 MDHEN, CDR2 SYDVKM.

This chain joins TRBV7-3 and TRBJ2-5; 10 bases match TRBD2. This CDR3 comprises 14 residues. The V segment lost 5 bases and the J segment 4 bases; nucleotides outside the gene matches: 4. Germline V gene sequence: CDR1 SGHTA, CDR2 FQGTGA. DNA for the CDR3: TGTGCCAGCAGCCCTAGCGGGAGTCGAGAGACCCAGTACTTC. It specifies CASSPSGSRETQYF.

This clone came up a few times. The chain couples TRBV28 to TRBJ1-1; TRBD1 is a possible D gene (6 bases). Germline lookup yields CDR1 MDHEN and CDR2 SYDVKM. V was pared by 5 bases and J by 5 bases, with 18 bases between. This CDR3 region has 15 residues. The CDR3 nucleotides are TGTGCCAGCAGTGCCGCCTCACAGGGATTAACTGAAGCTTTCTTT. This sequence encodes CASSAASQGLTEAFF.

This clone was recorded a few times. The V and J genes are TRBV13 and TRBJ2-7, with 9 bases that match TRBD2. CDR1 PRHDT and CDR2 FYEKMQ come from the germline V gene (reference sequence). V lost 5 bases to trimming and J lost 2 bases; unmatched junction nucleotides: 10. The CDR3 totals 16 residues. Written as DNA, the CDR3 is TGTGCCAGCAGCCTATATACCGGGACTAGCACCTACGAGCAGTACTTC. Translating gives CASSLYTGTSTYEQYF.

Written as DNA, the CDR3 is TGTGCCAGCAGTGAATGGGCAGGGGGCTCCAACTATGGCTACACCTTC. Translated: CASSEWAGGSNYGYTF. V gene TRBV25-1 combines with J gene TRBJ1-2; 8 bases are a match to TRBD1. With 1 base clipped from V and 2 bases from J, the junction kept 6 bases outside the gene matches. Germline V gene sequence: CDR1 MGHDK, CDR2 SYGVNS. This CDR3 comprises 16 residues.

This clone was picked up a small number of times. The V gene is TRBV11-2, the J gene TRBJ1-1; a weak D match, TRBD1 (5 bases). This CDR3 has 11 residues. Germline CDR1 is SGHAT and CDR2 is FQNNGV. V was cut by 5 bases and J by 8 bases, with 9 bases left in between. In DNA, the CDR3 is TGTGCCAGCAGCCAGGGTTGGGAAGCTTTCTTT. Its protein product is CASSQGWEAFF.

The gene calls are TRBV30 and TRBJ1-2; tentatively, D is TRBD1 (5 bases). The length of the CDR3 is 14 residues. V was cut by 0 bases and J by 4 bases, with 12 bases left in between. Germline CDR1 is GTSNPN and CDR2 is SVGIG (reference sequence). CDR3 DNA: TGTGCCTGGAGTGTAGGGGACTGGGCCTATGGCTACACCTTC. This codes for CAWSVGDWAYGYTF. Full variable domain (rest looked up from reference TRBV30 and TRBJ1-2): SQTIHQWPATLVQPVGSPLSLECTVEGTSNPNLYWYRQAAGRGLQLLFYSVGIGQISSEVPQNLSASRPQDRQFILSSKKLLLSDSGFYLCAWSVGDWAYGYTFGSGTRLTVV.

This chain links TRBV29-1 with TRBJ2-1, with a possible D match to TRBD2 (7 bases). Germline CDR1 and CDR2: SQVTM and ANQGSEA. The length of the CDR3 is 15 residues. The V end was cut by 4 bases, the J end by 3 bases, with 16 bases between. CDR3 sequence (DNA): TGCAGCGTTGTAGGGGGGGCTCGTCACTACAATGAGCAGTTCTTC. This encodes CSVVGGARHYNEQFF.